This TCR beta chain was documented in a study of cytomegalovirus exposure and HLA in healthy donors. Overall study results and limits: The CMV antigen specificity of a few CMV-associated chains was confirmed through in vitro analysis. It was reported that the classifier diagnosed cytomegalovirus status with high specificity and sensitivity in both the original and validation cohorts.

Concerning this clone: Its antigen is not known.

CDR3 length: 14 residues. The V gene's germline CDR1 is GTSNPN and CDR2 SVGIG (reference sequence). The ends lost 7 bases at V and 2 bases at J; junction bases unmatched: 11. PCR used 60 Vbeta primers and 13 Jbeta primers. Per the original data handling: It was a later analysis that counted about 80 million unique TCR beta chains, of which roughly 10 million were shared. Generated by immunoSEQ multiplex PCR, the TCRdb table keeps only in-frame clones and is missing some. From that table come the V and J calls and clone size; the DNA was used to work out D and trimming. The sample holds 200,000 to 250,000 clones, 77% seen once.

The sequence derives from a woman aged 60-75 years in good health and CMV-seropositive. Sample: PBMCs. The chain has TRBV30 and TRBJ2-7, with 7 positions matching TRBD2. CDR3 DNA: TGTGCCTACACGGGCGGGAGCGTACCCTACGAGCAGTACTTC. The encoded protein is CAYTGGSVPYEQYF.